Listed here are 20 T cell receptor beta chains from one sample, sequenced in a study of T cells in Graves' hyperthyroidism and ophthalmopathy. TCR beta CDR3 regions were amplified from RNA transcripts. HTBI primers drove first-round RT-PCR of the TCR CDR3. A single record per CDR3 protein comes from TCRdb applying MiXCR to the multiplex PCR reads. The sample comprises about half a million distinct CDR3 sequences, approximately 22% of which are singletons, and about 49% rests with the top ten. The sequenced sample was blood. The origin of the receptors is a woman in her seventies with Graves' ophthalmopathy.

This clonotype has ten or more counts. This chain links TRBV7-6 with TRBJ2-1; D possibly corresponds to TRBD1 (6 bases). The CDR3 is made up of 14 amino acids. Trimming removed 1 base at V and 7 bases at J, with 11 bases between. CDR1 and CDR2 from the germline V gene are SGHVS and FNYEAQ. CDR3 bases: TGTGCCAGCAGCTTAGGGACAGTCGGAAATGAGCAGTTCTTC. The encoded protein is CASSLGTVGNEQFF.

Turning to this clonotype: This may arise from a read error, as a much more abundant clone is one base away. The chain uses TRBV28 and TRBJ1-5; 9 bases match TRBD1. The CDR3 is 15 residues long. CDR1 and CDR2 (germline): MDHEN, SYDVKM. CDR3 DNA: TGTGCCAGCGCCAGGGACAGGGTGAGCAATCAGCCCCCGCATTTT. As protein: CASARDRVSNQPPHF.

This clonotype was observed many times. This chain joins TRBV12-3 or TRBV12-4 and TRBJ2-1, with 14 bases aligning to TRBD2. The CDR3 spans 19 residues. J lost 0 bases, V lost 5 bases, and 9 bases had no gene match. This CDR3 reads CASSLPGLAGAPSYNEQFF. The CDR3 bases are TGTGCCAGCAGTCTCCCGGGACTAGCGGGAGCCCCCTCCTACAATGAGCAGTTCTTC.

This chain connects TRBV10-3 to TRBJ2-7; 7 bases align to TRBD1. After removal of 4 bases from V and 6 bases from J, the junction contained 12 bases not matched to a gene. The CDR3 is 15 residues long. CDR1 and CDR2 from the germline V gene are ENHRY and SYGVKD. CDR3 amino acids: CAISGSPGQKGEQYF. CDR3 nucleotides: TGTGCCATCAGTGGCTCGCCGGGACAGAAGGGCGAGCAGTACTTC.

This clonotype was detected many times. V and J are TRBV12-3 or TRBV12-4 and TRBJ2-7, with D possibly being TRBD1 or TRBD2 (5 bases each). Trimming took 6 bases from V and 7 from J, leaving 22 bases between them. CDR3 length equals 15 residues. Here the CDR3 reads CASSRNPGTRREQYF. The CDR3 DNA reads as TGTGCCAGCAGCCGGAACCCTGGGACCCGGAGGGAGCAGTACTTC.

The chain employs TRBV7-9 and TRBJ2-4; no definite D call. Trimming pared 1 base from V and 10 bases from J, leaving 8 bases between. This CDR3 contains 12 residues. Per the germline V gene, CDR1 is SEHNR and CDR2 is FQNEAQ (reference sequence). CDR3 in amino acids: CASSLESRIQYF. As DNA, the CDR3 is TGTGCCAGCAGCTTAGAGTCCAGGATTCAGTACTTC.

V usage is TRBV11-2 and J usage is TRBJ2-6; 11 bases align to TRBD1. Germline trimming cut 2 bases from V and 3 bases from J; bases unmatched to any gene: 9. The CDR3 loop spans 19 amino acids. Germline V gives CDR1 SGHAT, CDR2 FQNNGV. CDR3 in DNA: TGTGCCAGCAGCTTAATGCGGACAGGGGGCTCAGGTGGGGCCAACGTCCTGACTTTC. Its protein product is CASSLMRTGGSGGANVLTF.

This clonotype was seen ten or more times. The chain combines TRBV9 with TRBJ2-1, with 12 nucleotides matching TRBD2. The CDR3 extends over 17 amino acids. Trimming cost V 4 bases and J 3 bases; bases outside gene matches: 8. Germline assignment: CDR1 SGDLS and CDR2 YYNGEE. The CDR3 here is CASSPTSGRTYYNEQFF. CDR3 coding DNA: TGTGCCAGCAGCCCCACTAGCGGGAGGACCTACTACAATGAGCAGTTCTTC.

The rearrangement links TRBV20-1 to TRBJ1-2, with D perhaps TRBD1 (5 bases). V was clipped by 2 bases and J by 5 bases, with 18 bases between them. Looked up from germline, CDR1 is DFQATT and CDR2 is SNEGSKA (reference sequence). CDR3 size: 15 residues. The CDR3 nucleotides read TGCAGTGCTAGACCTTTTCGCGGGACTGGGTATGGCTACACCTTC. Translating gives CSARPFRGTGYGYTF.

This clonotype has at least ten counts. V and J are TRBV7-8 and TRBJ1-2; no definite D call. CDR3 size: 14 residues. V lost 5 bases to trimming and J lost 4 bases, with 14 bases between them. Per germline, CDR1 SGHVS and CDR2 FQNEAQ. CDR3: CASSPSRRGYGYTF. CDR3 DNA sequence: TGTGCCAGCAGCCCATCCCGGCGGGGCTATGGCTACACCTTC.

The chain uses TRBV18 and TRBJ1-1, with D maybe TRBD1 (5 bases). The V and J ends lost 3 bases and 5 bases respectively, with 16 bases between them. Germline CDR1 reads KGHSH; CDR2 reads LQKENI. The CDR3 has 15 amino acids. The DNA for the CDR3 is TGTGCCAGCTCACCTAAGGAAGTTCCAGGGACTGAAGCTTTCTTT. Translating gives CASSPKEVPGTEAFF.

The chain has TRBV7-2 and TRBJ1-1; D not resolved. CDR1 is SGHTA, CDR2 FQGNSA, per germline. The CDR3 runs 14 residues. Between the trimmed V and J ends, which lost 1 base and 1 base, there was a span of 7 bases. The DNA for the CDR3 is TGTGCCAGCAGCTTAGTATTTTCGAACACTGAAGCTTTCTTT. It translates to CASSLVFSNTEAFF.

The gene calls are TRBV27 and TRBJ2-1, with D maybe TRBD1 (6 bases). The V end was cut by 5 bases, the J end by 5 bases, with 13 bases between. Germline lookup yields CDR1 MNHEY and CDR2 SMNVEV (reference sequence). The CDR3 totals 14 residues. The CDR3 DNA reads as TGTGCCAGCAGTACCCCGGACAGACACAATGAGCAGTTCTTC. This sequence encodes CASSTPDRHNEQFF.

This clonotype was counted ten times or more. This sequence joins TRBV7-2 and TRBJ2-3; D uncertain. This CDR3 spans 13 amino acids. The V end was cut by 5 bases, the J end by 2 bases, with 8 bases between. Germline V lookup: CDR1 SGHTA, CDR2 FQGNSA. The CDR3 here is CASSMSYTDTQYF. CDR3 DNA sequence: TGTGCCAGCAGCATGAGCTACACAGATACGCAGTATTTT.

The CDR3 DNA reads as TGCAGCGTTGAAAAAATAGCGGGATCCTACGAGCAGTACTTC. This codes for CSVEKIAGSYEQYF. This chain joins TRBV29-1 and TRBJ2-7, with 8 nucleotides matching TRBD2. Germline V CDR1 and CDR2: SQVTM, ANQGSEA. The length of the CDR3 is 14 residues. V lost 2 bases to trimming and J lost 1 base; unmatched junction nucleotides: 4.

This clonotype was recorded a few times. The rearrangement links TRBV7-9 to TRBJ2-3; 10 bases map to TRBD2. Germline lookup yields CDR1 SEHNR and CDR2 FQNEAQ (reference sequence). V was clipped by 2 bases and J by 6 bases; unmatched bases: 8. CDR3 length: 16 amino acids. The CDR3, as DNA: TGTGCCAGCAGCTTACTTCTAGCGGGAGCCCAGGATACGCAGTATTTT. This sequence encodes CASSLLLAGAQDTQYF.

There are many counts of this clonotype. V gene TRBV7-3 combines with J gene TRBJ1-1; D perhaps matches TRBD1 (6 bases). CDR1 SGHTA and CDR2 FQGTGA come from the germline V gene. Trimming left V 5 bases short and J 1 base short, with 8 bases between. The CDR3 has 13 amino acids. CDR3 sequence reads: CASSADRNTEAFF. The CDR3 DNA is TGTGCCAGCAGCGCGGACAGGAACACTGAAGCTTTCTTT.

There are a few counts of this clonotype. CDR3: CSASSGAANYGYTF. CDR3 DNA sequence: TGCAGTGCTAGTTCCGGGGCCGCTAACTATGGCTACACCTTC. This chain connects TRBV20-1 to TRBJ1-2; perhaps TRBD1 as D (5 bases). CDR3 size: 14 residues. Trimming removed 3 bases from V and 0 bases from J, with 11 bases in between. Germline CDR1 reads DFQATT; CDR2 reads SNEGSKA (reference sequence).

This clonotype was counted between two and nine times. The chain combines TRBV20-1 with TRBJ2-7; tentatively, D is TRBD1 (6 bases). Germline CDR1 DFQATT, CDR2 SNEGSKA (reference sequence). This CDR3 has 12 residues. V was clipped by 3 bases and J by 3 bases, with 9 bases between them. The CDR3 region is CSARDRHYEQYF. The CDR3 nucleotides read TGCAGTGCTAGGGACAGACACTACGAGCAGTACTTC.

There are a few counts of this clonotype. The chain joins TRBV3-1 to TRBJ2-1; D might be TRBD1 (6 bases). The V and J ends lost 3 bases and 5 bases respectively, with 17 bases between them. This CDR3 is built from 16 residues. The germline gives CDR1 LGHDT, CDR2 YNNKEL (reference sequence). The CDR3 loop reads CASSQFTGHLNNEQFF. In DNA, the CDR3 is TGTGCCAGCAGCCAGTTTACGGGACATTTAAACAATGAGCAGTTCTTC.